This T cell receptor (beta chain) emerged from a study of blood T cell repertoires in COVID-19 (TCRdb year 2020). Looking at the study overall: The collaborator samples originated in the United States, Italy and Spain and spanned the acute and convalescent phases of COVID-19. Nearly every sample came with metadata listing a de-identified subject ID, COVID-19 status, age in years and sex. Where available, HLA class I and class II types were taken from metadata supplied by the sample provider and were not determined by assay-based typing. The samples were drawn from two sources: the first 160 participants of the ongoing ImmuneRACE study, and approximately 1,300 subjects contributed by 6 global collaborators. A freely available public database, intended as a resource for researchers studying the immune response to SARS-CoV-2, is where the repertoires were released. Subjects who had been exposed to COVID-19, were actively infected with it, or had recovered from it provided the deeply sampled blood TCRbeta repertoires that made up the dataset. The prospective study material was composed of cDNA or gDNA derived from T cells, B-cell-depleted T cells, or PBMCs.

Collaborating institutions collected whole blood in K2EDTA tubes following their own protocols. For TCRbeta analysis, collaborators shipped samples as frozen whole blood, isolated PBMCs, or DNA extracted from either of those sample types. Inclusive of the bounding cysteine and phenylalanine, the CDR3 is 14 residues long. Only the CDR3 part of the read is kept: 42 bases, read in frame from the first base. For this chain, trimming is 5 bases at the V end and 5 bases at the J end, and the number of junction bases without a gene match is 7. The germline V gene gives CDR1 as SGHRS and CDR2 as YFSETQ. TCRbeta CDR3 regions were amplified from genomic DNA using the immunoSEQ Assay, a bias-controlled multiplex PCR. The study's processing was this. Within the assay, amplification of reference gene primers was used to estimate how many nucleated cells each sample contained. Sequence reads were collapsed and filtered to measure the absolute abundance of every unique TCRbeta CDR3 rearrangement. For each sample, productive Simpson clonality was calculated as the square root of Simpson's diversity index over productive rearrangements. Imported from immuneACCESS, the table was reduced by TCRdb to in-frame sequences with V and J called. These copies leave out some clones; in studies compared against another copy, an unresolved V gene accounts for under half, and the cause of the remainder is not known. V and J calls and clone size are as listed in that table; D and trimming were resolved from the DNA. This sample holds some 150,000 clones; around four fifths were observed only once. The leading ten clones occupy about 1.6% of the sample.

A word on this clone: Its antigen remains unidentified. Base qualities are not recorded, but no much larger clone differs from it by a single base.

Findings and caveats that apply to the study as a whole: Clinical and demographic metadata were provided uncurated, with the amount varying by source and participant.

The chain was built from TRBV5-1 and TRBJ2-1, with 7 central nucleotides matching TRBD2. What was sequenced was peripheral blood. The receptor's source is a human donor in a cohort sampled during active COVID-19. The DNA reads TGCGCCAGCAGGCGGGAGCTAGCAGACAATGAGCAGTTCTTC. Its translation is CASRRELADNEQFF. The CDR3, completed at both ends by the reference TRBV5-1 and TRBJ2-1 genes, gives the full variable domain KAGVTQTPRYLIKTRGQQVTLSCSPISGHRSVSWYQQTPGQGLQFLFEYFSETQRNKGNFPGRFSGRQFSNSRSEMNVSTLELGDSALYLCASRRELADNEQFFGPGTRLTVL.